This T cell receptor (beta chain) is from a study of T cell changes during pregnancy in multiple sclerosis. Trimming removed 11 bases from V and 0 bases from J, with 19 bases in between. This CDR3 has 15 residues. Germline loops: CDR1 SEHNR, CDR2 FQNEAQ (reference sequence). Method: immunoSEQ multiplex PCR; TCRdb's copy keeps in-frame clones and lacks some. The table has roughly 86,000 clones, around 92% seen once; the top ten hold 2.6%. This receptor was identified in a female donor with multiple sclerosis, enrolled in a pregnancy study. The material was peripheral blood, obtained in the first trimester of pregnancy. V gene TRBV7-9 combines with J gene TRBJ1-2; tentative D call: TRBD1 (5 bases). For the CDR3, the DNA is TGTGCCTTGGGGACTCATCTCTCGGCTAACTATGGCTACACCTTC. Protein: CALGTHLSANYGYTF.